This TCR beta chain was recovered during a study of beta chain features in type 1 diabetes. About the study: In age, gender and cell yields, patients were similar to healthy donors. Study findings and constraints: Reads derived from cDNA could over-represent cells showing high TCR expression.

Investigators reverse transcribed all isolated RNA, so they sequenced expressed TCRB transcripts. Some clones are missing from TCRdb's copy, which holds only in-frame ones; the method was immunoSEQ multiplex PCR. Altogether approximately 140,000 clones are present, 6% to 7.5% being singletons, with the ten largest covering approximately 1.5%. This clone was observed a few times. Its antigen is undetermined. Compared with germline, one end of the junction differs, possibly owing to a read error. The specimen was central memory CD4+ T cells from blood. The TCR was taken from a woman in her thirties in good health.

The CDR3 loop reads CASSQVGVVTSGLPHF. Written as DNA, the CDR3 is TGCGCCAGCAGCCAAGTGGGTGTGGTTACTAGCGGTCTCCCGCACTTC. The chain couples TRBV4-3 to TRBJ2-5, with 8 bases lining up with TRBD2. The germline CDR1 and CDR2 sequences are LGHNA and YSLEER. The CDR3 extends over 16 amino acids.